This T cell receptor (beta chain) stems from a study of blood T cells in healthy people across ages. About the research overall: With template switching, about one barcoded beta molecule was captured per two T cells.

This clonotype appeared a few times. Its antigen remains unknown. Whole-study results and caveats: Long-lived donors exceeded aged donors in naive CD4+ cells and diversity.

The germline V gene encodes CDR1 SGHTA and CDR2 FQGTGA. The CDR3 is made up of 19 amino acids. The V gene lost 5 bases and the J gene lost 0 bases, with 20 bases spanning the gap. It was with a sample-barcoded 5' primer and a J-beta primer mix that a second PCR of roughly 6 to 11 cycles was run. The template-switch adaptor was a 5' adaptor with 12 random nucleotides. It tagged each cDNA molecule. TCRdb analysed the 5' RACE reads with MiXCR anew, one entry per CDR3 protein. Seen here are about 730,000 distinct CDR3 sequences, roughly 41% observed once, and the top ten hold more than 20%. This TCR came from a woman between 55 and 75 years old in good health. Sequences were obtained from blood. V usage is TRBV7-3 and J usage is TRBJ2-6, with unresolved D. In nucleotides, the CDR3 is TGTGCCAGCAGCCCATTCGTTGCAGTAGAACGCTCTGGGGCCAACGTCCTGACTTTC. This sequence encodes CASSPFVAVERSGANVLTF. Looking up the rest from reference TRBV7-3 and TRBJ2-6 gives the full variable domain: GAGVSQTPSNKVTEKGKYVELRCDPISGHTALYWYRQSLGQGPEFLIYFQGTGAADDSGLPNDRFFAVRPEGSVSTLKIQRTERGDSAVYLCASSPFVAVERSGANVLTFGAGSRLTVL.